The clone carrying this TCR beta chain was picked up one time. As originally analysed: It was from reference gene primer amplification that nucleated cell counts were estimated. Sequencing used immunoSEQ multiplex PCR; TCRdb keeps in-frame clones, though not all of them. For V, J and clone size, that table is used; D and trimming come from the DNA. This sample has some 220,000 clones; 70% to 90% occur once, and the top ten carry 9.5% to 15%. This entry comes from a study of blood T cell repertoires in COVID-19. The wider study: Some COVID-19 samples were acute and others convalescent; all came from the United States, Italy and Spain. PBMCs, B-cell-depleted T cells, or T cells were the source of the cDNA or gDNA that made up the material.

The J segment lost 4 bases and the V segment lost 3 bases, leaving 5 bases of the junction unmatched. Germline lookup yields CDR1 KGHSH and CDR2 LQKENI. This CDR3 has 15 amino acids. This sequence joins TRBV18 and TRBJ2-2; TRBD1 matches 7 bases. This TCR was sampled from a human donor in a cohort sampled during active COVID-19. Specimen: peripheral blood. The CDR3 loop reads CASSPPTGATGELFF. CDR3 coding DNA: TGTGCCAGCTCACCTCCAACAGGGGCCACCGGGGAGCTGTTTTTT.